Sequencing of this T cell receptor beta chain was carried out in a study of T-cell memory formation after mild COVID-19. The V end lost 1 base, the J end lost 5 bases, and 14 bases lay between the germline ends. CDR1 and CDR2 from the germline V gene are SGHVS and FQNEAQ. This CDR3 comprises 16 residues. Study results and caveats: Clones shrinking between day 15 and 85 showed a balanced CD4/CD8 split, and those that grew later tilted toward CD4+.

After 5'RACE with constant-segment primers, TCR alpha and TCR beta cDNA libraries carrying sample barcodes and UMIs were obtained. Each CDR3 protein is one row after TCRdb ran MiXCR on the 5' RACE reads. In the table there are approximately 350,000 distinct CDR3 sequences, approximately 14% of which are singletons. In its sample, this clonotype was seen a few times. Its matching antigen is unknown. The sequenced sample consisted of PBMCs or a T cell subset sorted from them (not recorded which). This receptor was identified in a young man who had mild COVID-19 (a few samples of this study predate the infection). Cell type and time point are not known. The V gene is TRBV7-8, the J gene TRBJ1-4, with D uncertain. CDR3: CASSLEWWGKNEKLFF. In nucleotides, the CDR3 is TGTGCCAGCAGCTTAGAATGGTGGGGAAAGAATGAAAAACTGTTTTTT. Complete variable domain (other parts from reference TRBV7-8 and TRBJ1-4): GAGVSQSPRYKVAKRGQDVALRCDPISGHVSLFWYQQALGQGPEFLTYFQNEAQLDKSGLPSDRFFAERPEGSVSTLKIQRTQQEDSAVYLCASSLEWWGKNEKLFFGSGTQLSVL.